The TCR beta chain under discussion was sequenced for a study of identical twins. Study results and caveats: Invariant T cells like MAIT and iNKT could partly confound the zero-insertion analyses. Memory repertoires lacked the insertion deficit that abundant cord blood beta clonotypes showed.

Addition of a universal primer site occurred through template switching, and cDNA carried unique molecular identifiers. TCRdb reanalysed the 5' RACE reads using MiXCR and keeps one entry per CDR3 protein. There are 1.5 million to 2 million distinct CDR3 sequences in the sample; about 31% occur only once, and approximately 0.25% lies in the top ten. The V end lost 6 bases, the J end lost 5 bases, and 16 bases lay between the germline ends. In germline, CDR1 is MDHEN, CDR2 SYDVKM. CDR3 size: 15 residues. Only healthy Caucasians were enrolled as donors. Worth noting for this clonotype: Its target is unknown.

V gene TRBV28 combines with J gene TRBJ1-4; tentatively, D is TRBD1 (6 bases). The receptor comes from a newborn girl in good health. Material for sequencing was cord blood. The CDR3 reads CASRNPGAPNEKLFF. CDR3 DNA: TGTGCCAGCAGGAACCCGGGGGCGCCGAATGAAAAACTGTTTTTT.